This entry lists 10 T cell receptor beta chains sequenced from one sample in a study of control samples from healthy donors and cancer patients (dated by TCRdb to 2020 to 2022). The library was built by means of the immunoSEQ multiplex PCR assay. TCRdb's version of the immuneACCESS table is confined to in-frame rearrangements and falls short of the full clone set. An unresolved V gene accounts for under half of the shortfall where checked; the remainder is of unknown origin. The sample yields about 58,000 clones; approximately 89% were counted once. The ten largest clones add up to roughly 13% of the sample. Sequencing was carried out using PBMCs. These receptors all come from a woman aged 60-70 years with lung cancer.

The genes are TRBV4-2 and TRBJ2-2; a possible D gene is TRBD2 (5 bases). Germline V gene lookup returns CDR1 LGHNA and CDR2 YNFKEQ. V lost 3 bases to trimming and J lost 6 bases, with 11 bases between them. The CDR3 totals 14 residues. The CDR3 sequence: CASSQSRSAGELFF. Here the CDR3 DNA reads TGTGCCAGCAGCCAGTCTCGTAGCGCCGGGGAGCTGTTTTTT.

The rearrangement links TRBV9 to TRBJ1-1; TRBD1 might be the D (5 bases). V lost 3 bases and J 3 bases, leaving 15 bases between the germline ends. CDR3 length: 15 amino acids. Germline CDR1 SGDLS, CDR2 YYNGEE. The CDR3 loop is CASSDYAGGDTEAFF. For the CDR3, the DNA is TGTGCCAGCAGCGACTATGCAGGAGGGGACACTGAAGCTTTCTTT.

The chain links TRBV14 to TRBJ2-1; 7 bases line up with TRBD1. The germline V gene encodes CDR1 SGHDN and CDR2 FVKESK. The V and J ends lost 2 bases and 5 bases, in that order; junction bases with no gene match: 6. This CDR3 region has 15 residues. The CDR3 reads CASSQSHRGNNEQFF. DNA of the CDR3: TGTGCCAGCAGCCAAAGTCACAGGGGAAACAATGAGCAGTTCTTC.

This clone showed up just a few times. The chain couples TRBV6-1 to TRBJ1-2, with D perhaps TRBD1 (5 bases). Germline CDR1 and CDR2: MNHNS and SASEGT. The CDR3 runs 16 residues. V was cut by 2 bases and J by 5 bases, with 18 bases left in between. Here the CDR3 DNA reads TGTGCCAGCAGTGAAAGGGGAGGGGCGGAGGGGTATGGCTACACCTTC. This codes for CASSERGGAEGYGYTF.

This chain connects TRBV5-8 to TRBJ1-4; D unresolved. V lost 4 bases and J 6 bases, leaving 13 bases between the germline ends. Germline V gene lookup returns CDR1 SGHTS and CDR2 YDEGEE. The CDR3 runs 14 residues. The CDR3 DNA sequence: TGTGCCAGCAGCGAAAGGAACGCTTATGAAAAACTGTTTTTT. Translated, it gives CASSERNAYEKLFF.

V usage is TRBV6-1 and J usage is TRBJ1-1; D unclear. Trimming removed 2 bases from V and 5 bases from J, with 6 bases in between. Germline loops: CDR1 MNHNS, CDR2 SASEGT. The CDR3 covers 12 residues. The CDR3 loop is CASSEIVTEAFF. The DNA of the CDR3 is TGTGCCAGCAGTGAAATTGTTACTGAAGCTTTCTTT.

The rearrangement joins TRBV6-6 to TRBJ1-2; D might be TRBD1 (6 bases). Germline CDR1 and CDR2: MNHNY and SVGAGI (reference sequence). The CDR3 extends over 12 amino acids. Trimming took off 8 bases at V and 5 bases at J, with 12 bases between the two ends. This CDR3 is CASSDRTYGYTF. The CDR3 coding sequence is TGTGCCAGCTCGGACAGAACTTATGGCTACACCTTC.

The chain couples TRBV19 to TRBJ1-4; D perhaps matches TRBD1 (5 bases). Per germline, CDR1 LNHDA and CDR2 SQIVND (reference sequence). The V end lost 9 bases, the J end lost 5 bases, and 16 bases lay between the germline ends. CDR3 length: 14 amino acids. CDR3 amino acids: CASSGGGINEKLFF. CDR3 nucleotides: TGTGCCAGCTCTGGGGGAGGGATCAATGAAAAACTGTTTTTT.

The chain combines TRBV5-1 with TRBJ2-7, with D tentatively TRBD1 (5 bases). Per germline, CDR1 SGHRS and CDR2 YFSETQ. Deletions cut 4 bases from V and 2 bases from J, with 7 bases between. The CDR3 loop spans 12 amino acids. The chain's CDR3 is CASSTDTYEQYF. CDR3 bases: TGCGCCAGCAGCACGGACACCTACGAGCAGTACTTC.

V and J are TRBV12-3 or TRBV12-4 and TRBJ1-2; D gene unclear. The CDR3 spans 12 residues. V lost 6 bases and J 4 bases, leaving 9 bases between the germline ends. The CDR3 loop reads CASSHISYGYTF. CDR3 coding DNA: TGTGCCAGCAGCCACATCAGCTATGGCTACACCTTC.